This T cell receptor (beta chain) was sequenced during a study of blood T cell repertoires in COVID-19. Study overall: Researchers got acute and convalescent COVID-19 samples from the United States, Italy and Spain. PBMCs, B-cell-depleted T cells, or T cells provided the cDNA or gDNA that made up the material.

In the original analysis: Scientists estimated how many nucleated cells there were by amplifying reference gene primers. Data came from immunoSEQ multiplex PCR; TCRdb stores just in-frame clones and leaves some out. Clone size and V and J calls were adopted from that table, with D and trimming inferred from the DNA. This table holds roughly 100,000 clones, more than 70% found once. Germline V lookup: CDR1 SNHLY, CDR2 FYNNEI. The CDR3 has 15 amino acids. J was trimmed by 6 bases and V by 4 bases; bases with no gene match: 5. The rearrangement uses TRBV2 and TRBJ2-2; 10 nucleotides line up with TRBD2. The receptor's source is a human donor in a cohort sampled during active COVID-19. Material for sequencing was peripheral blood. The CDR3 nucleotides are TGTGCCAGCAGTGTTGATAGCGGGGGGTCCGGGGAGCTGTTTTTT. Translating it yields CASSVDSGGSGELFF.